This paragraph covers one T cell receptor (beta chain) sequence. Profiling relied on immunoSEQ multiplex PCR, and the TCRdb table lists in-frame clones only, not all of them. The sample has 35,000 to 40,000 clones; 82% are singletons. This CDR3 comprises 16 residues. V lost 5 bases to trimming and J lost 1 base; unmatched junction nucleotides: 7. The V gene's germline CDR1 is LNHDA and CDR2 SQIVND (reference sequence). This specimen comes from a study of OX40 agonist ivuxolimab in advanced cancers. The sample was CD4+ or CD8+ T cells sorted from blood, taken in a trial of the OX40 agonist ivuxolimab. This chain links TRBV19 with TRBJ2-7; 11 nucleotides align to TRBD1. The sequence derives from an adult with an advanced solid tumor such as melanoma, head and neck, liver or kidney cancer. The CDR3 region is CASSALGTGGSYEQYF. In DNA, the CDR3 is TGTGCCAGTAGTGCCCTGGGGACAGGGGGTTCCTACGAGCAGTACTTC.